This record concerns one TCR beta chain sequence. What it binds is unknown. This sample stems from a study of spatial heterogeneity in lung cancer. Overall study findings and caveats: The appearance of ubiquitous expanded tumor TCRs in blood was greater at resection than follow-up.

Sample time point: blood at routine non-recurrence follow-up after resection. TCRdb used MiXCR to reprocess the 5' RACE reads, holding one entry per CDR3 protein. The profile shows under 20,000 distinct CDR3 sequences, 10% of them singletons. The CDR3 loop spans 16 amino acids. The V and J ends lost 4 bases and 0 bases, in that order; junction bases with no gene match: 4. CDR1 and CDR2 from the germline V gene are SGHRS and YFSETQ. This chain links TRBV5-1 with TRBJ2-2; 9 bases line up with TRBD1. The specimen was PBMCs, collected at follow-up. This TCR was sampled from a female donor with early-stage non-small cell lung cancer. DNA of the CDR3: TGCGCCAGCAGCAGGGGACAGGGAACGAACACCGGGGAGCTGTTTTTT. Encoded protein: CASSRGQGTNTGELFF.